These 27 T cell receptor beta chains originate from one sample sequenced in a study of regulatory T cells. Findings and limits, study-wide: Hydrophobic residues at CDR3 positions 6 and 7 were enriched in conventional CD4+ T cells of CD3G-deficient patients.

The primer mix had 52 TRBV and 13 TRBJ primers. Profiled with immunoSEQ multiplex PCR; TCRdb holds only in-frame clones, not every one. This sample has 20,000 to 25,000 clones, with roughly 84% found just once. No antigen has been assigned to these receptors. The sequenced sample was conventional CD4+ T cells sorted from blood. These receptors all stem from a child aged 5 to 17 with CD3G deficiency.

This clone was found a few times. The chain is built from TRBV30 and TRBJ1-1, with 7 nucleotides matching TRBD1. Germline CDR1 GTSNPN, CDR2 SVGIG (reference sequence). The CDR3 has 15 amino acids. V dropped 2 bases and J dropped 5; count of bases not matched to a gene: 11. CDR3 nucleotide sequence: TGTGCCTGGAGTAGAGGACACAGGGGTGGAACTGAAGCTTTCTTT. Protein sequence: CAWSRGHRGGTEAFF.

V is TRBV5-1 and J is TRBJ1-1; D is unresolved. V was shortened by 3 bases and J by 1 base, with 16 bases between the two germline ends. This CDR3 comprises 16 residues. The germline V gene encodes CDR1 SGHRS and CDR2 YFSETQ. The CDR3, as DNA: TGCGCCAGCAGCTCCGGGATTGGAAAGGGGAACACTGAAGCTTTCTTT. It yields the protein CASSSGIGKGNTEAFF.

V usage is TRBV6-1 and J usage is TRBJ1-2, with no clear D. Looked up from germline, CDR1 is MNHNS and CDR2 is SASEGT. The V end was cut by 4 bases, the J end by 2 bases, with 5 bases between. This CDR3 contains 12 residues. In DNA form, the CDR3 reads TGTGCCAGCAGTGTGCAGAACTATGGCTACACCTTC. The encoded protein is CASSVQNYGYTF.

The V and J genes are TRBV28 and TRBJ2-7, with D perhaps TRBD1 (6 bases). This CDR3 contains 15 residues. Trimming removed 2 bases at V and 6 bases at J, with 17 bases between. Germline-derived CDR1 and CDR2 are MDHEN and SYDVKM. Here the CDR3 reads CASSLAHLGASEQYF. CDR3 in DNA: TGTGCCAGCAGTTTAGCCCATCTGGGGGCCTCCGAGCAGTACTTC. Full variable domain (outside the CDR3, taken from reference TRBV28 and TRBJ2-7): DVKVTQSSRYLVKRTGEKVFLECVQDMDHENMFWYRQDPGLGLRLIYFSYDVKMKEKGDIPEGYSVSREKKERFSLILESASTNQTSMYLCASSLAHLGASEQYFGPGTRLTVT.

Here the CDR3 reads CASSLIRDNEQFF. In DNA form, the CDR3 reads TGTGCCAGCAGTTTGATTCGGGACAATGAGCAGTTCTTC. The V call is TRBV28, the J call TRBJ2-1; D gene ambiguous. CDR3 length: 13 residues. Trimming took off 3 bases at V and 5 bases at J, with 8 bases between the two ends. The germline gives CDR1 MDHEN, CDR2 SYDVKM. Using reference TRBV28 and TRBJ2-1 for the parts outside the CDR3, the full variable domain is DVKVTQSSRYLVKRTGEKVFLECVQDMDHENMFWYRQDPGLGLRLIYFSYDVKMKEKGDIPEGYSVSREKKERFSLILESASTNQTSMYLCASSLIRDNEQFFGPGTRLTVL.

V usage is TRBV5-1 and J usage is TRBJ1-4; TRBD1 matches at 7 bases. This CDR3 comprises 13 residues. Per the germline V gene, CDR1 is SGHRS and CDR2 is YFSETQ. The V and J ends lost 0 bases and 10 bases, in that order; junction bases with no gene match: 3. The DNA for the CDR3 is TGCGCCAGCAGCTTGGAAGGGGGCGGAAAACTGTTTTTT. The encoded protein is CASSLEGGGKLFF.

The CDR3 here is CASSIGTGSYGYTF. Written as DNA, the CDR3 is TGTGCCAGTAGTATCGGGACAGGTAGCTATGGCTACACCTTC. This rearrangement joins TRBV19 to TRBJ1-2; 8 bases are shared with TRBD1. V was clipped by 3 bases and J by 4 bases; unmatched bases: 4. Germline loops: CDR1 LNHDA, CDR2 SQIVND (reference sequence). CDR3 length: 14 residues.

V gene TRBV15 combines with J gene TRBJ1-3; D not resolved. From germline, CDR1 is LNHNV and CDR2 YYDKDF (reference sequence). The CDR3 consists of 14 residues. V lost 0 bases, J lost 4 bases, and 7 bases lay in between. As DNA, the CDR3 is TGTGCCACCAGCAGAGATCGTAAGGGAAACACCATATATTTT. This sequence encodes CATSRDRKGNTIYF.

The chain employs TRBV28 and TRBJ1-5; D not certain. CDR1 and CDR2 (germline): MDHEN, SYDVKM. V lost 1 base and J 7 bases, leaving 8 bases between the germline ends. The CDR3 is 13 amino acids. CDR3 DNA sequence: TGTGCCAGCAGTTTATCCGACCAACAGCCCCAGCATTTT. It codes for CASSLSDQQPQHF.

The genes are TRBV5-1 and TRBJ2-2; D is possibly TRBD1 (5 bases). The CDR3 contains 15 residues. Trimming shortened V by 4 bases and J by 2 bases, and 12 bases separated the two germline ends. Germline CDR1 SGHRS, CDR2 YFSETQ. CDR3 DNA sequence: TGCGCCAGCAGCCTGACGACAGCAAACACCGGGGAGCTGTTTTTT. Translation: CASSLTTANTGELFF.

In DNA, the CDR3 is TGTGCCAGCAGCCGAACTAGCGGGAGTATAGATACGCAGTATTTT. Protein sequence: CASSRTSGSIDTQYF. This sequence joins TRBV9 and TRBJ2-3, with 11 bases fitting TRBD2. The ends lost 4 bases at V and 5 bases at J; junction bases unmatched: 6. This CDR3 contains 15 residues. In germline, CDR1 is SGDLS, CDR2 YYNGEE.

V and J are TRBV7-9 and TRBJ2-7, with D tentatively TRBD1 (6 bases). This CDR3 has 15 residues. Trimming shortened V by 1 base and J by 5 bases, and 15 bases separated the two germline ends. Germline CDR1 SEHNR, CDR2 FQNEAQ (reference sequence). The CDR3 DNA sequence: TGTGCCAGCAGCTTAGGGGGGAGTTACAGGGACGAGCAGTACTTC. Translation: CASSLGGSYRDEQYF.

V is TRBV7-8 and J is TRBJ2-5, with 10 bases that match TRBD1. Germline-derived CDR1 and CDR2 are SGHVS and FQNEAQ. CDR3 size: 15 residues. Trimming cost V 5 bases and J 4 bases; bases outside gene matches: 7. In DNA form, the CDR3 reads TGTGCCAGCAGCCCCCGGGACAGGGGCTCAGAGACCCAGTACTTC. It codes for CASSPRDRGSETQYF.

The chain carries TRBV19 and TRBJ2-1, with 10 bases matching TRBD1. The CDR3 is 17 residues long. Looked up from germline, CDR1 is LNHDA and CDR2 is SQIVND (reference sequence). Trimming at V came to 5 bases and at J to 5 bases, leaving 12 bases not matched to a gene. DNA of the CDR3: TGTGCCAGTAGTGTAAGATCCGGGACAGGGGTCAACAATGAGCAGTTCTTC. Translating gives CASSVRSGTGVNNEQFF.

The rearrangement uses TRBV7-9 and TRBJ1-2; TRBD1 matches at 9 bases. The trim removed 5 bases at V and 8 bases at J, leaving 12 bases unmatched. Germline CDR1 is SEHNR and CDR2 is FQNEAQ (reference sequence). The CDR3 totals 15 residues. CDR3 in amino acids: CASSPGTGRGEGYTF. The CDR3 DNA is TGTGCCAGCAGCCCAGGGACAGGGAGAGGTGAGGGCTACACCTTC.

The rearrangement links TRBV6-1 to TRBJ2-3; the match to TRBD2 covers 7 bases. Trimming cost V 7 bases and J 2 bases; bases outside gene matches: 3. Germline-derived CDR1 and CDR2 are MNHNS and SASEGT. The CDR3 totals 13 residues. As DNA, the CDR3 is TGTGCCAGCAAAAGCGGGGTCACAGATACGCAGTATTTT. Its translation is CASKSGVTDTQYF.

The rearrangement joins TRBV5-1 to TRBJ2-1, with D perhaps matching TRBD1 (5 bases). There are 14 residues in the CDR3. Germline CDR1 reads SGHRS; CDR2 reads YFSETQ. Trimming pared 1 base from V and 10 bases from J, leaving 15 bases between. CDR3 nucleotide sequence: TGCGCCAGCAGCTTGAGGCAGGGATTGCGGGAGCAGTTCTTC. Protein sequence: CASSLRQGLREQFF.

This clone was counted between two and nine times. The chain employs TRBV5-1 and TRBJ2-6, with TRBD1 matching 8 bases. The CDR3 is 16 amino acids. CDR1 and CDR2 (germline): SGHRS, YFSETQ. The junction had 3 bases not matched to a gene; V was cut back by 4 bases and J by 0 bases. The CDR3 is CASSRDRPSGANVLTF. The DNA of the CDR3 is TGCGCCAGCAGCCGGGACAGGCCCTCTGGGGCCAACGTCCTGACTTTC.

The chain joins TRBV5-1 to TRBJ2-5; TRBD1 matches at 8 bases. J lost 5 bases, V lost 5 bases, and 11 bases had no gene match. Germline V gives CDR1 SGHRS, CDR2 YFSETQ. This CDR3 is 15 amino acids long. CDR3 bases: TGCGCCAGCAGACCCGATGCAGGGGGCGCGGAGACCCAGTACTTC. Its protein product is CASRPDAGGAETQYF.

The V call is TRBV11-2, the J call TRBJ2-4; D is perhaps TRBD2 (6 bases). The CDR3 has 16 amino acids. Trimming took 0 bases from V and 0 from J, leaving 9 bases between them. In germline, CDR1 is SGHAT, CDR2 FQNNGV. This CDR3 is CASSLDLGGAKNIQYF. The CDR3 DNA reads TGTGCCAGCAGCTTAGATCTGGGGGGAGCCAAAAACATTCAGTACTTC.

This sequence joins TRBV5-1 and TRBJ2-1; no definite D call. The CDR3 extends over 14 amino acids. Trimming pared 0 bases from V and 5 bases from J, leaving 9 bases between. Germline V gene sequence: CDR1 SGHRS, CDR2 YFSETQ. The CDR3 is CASSLGSPNNEQFF. DNA of the CDR3: TGCGCCAGCAGCTTGGGGTCCCCCAACAATGAGCAGTTCTTC. The full variable domain, its missing parts supplied by reference TRBV5-1 and TRBJ2-1, is KAGVTQTPRYLIKTRGQQVTLSCSPISGHRSVSWYQQTPGQGLQFLFEYFSETQRNKGNFPGRFSGRQFSNSRSEMNVSTLELGDSALYLCASSLGSPNNEQFFGPGTRLTVL.

The chain couples TRBV7-8 to TRBJ1-1; 7 bases line up with TRBD1. Trimming took 1 base from V and 1 from J; bases not matched to a gene: 0. Germline V gene sequence: CDR1 SGHVS, CDR2 FQNEAQ. This CDR3 has 14 residues. CDR3 coding DNA: TGTGCCAGCAGCTTAGGACAGGGGAACACTGAAGCTTTCTTT. It codes for CASSLGQGNTEAFF.

This CDR3 reads CASSLSERTGDTGELFF. The CDR3 DNA reads TGTGCCAGCAGCTTATCTGAGAGGACAGGGGACACCGGGGAGCTGTTTTTT. The rearrangement joins TRBV7-3 to TRBJ2-2; 9 positions match TRBD1. Germline V gene sequence: CDR1 SGHTA, CDR2 FQGTGA. Germline trimming cut 2 bases from V and 3 bases from J; bases unmatched to any gene: 7. The CDR3 contains 17 residues. The full variable domain, completed using reference TRBV7-3 and TRBJ2-2, is GAGVSQTPSNKVTEKGKYVELRCDPISGHTALYWYRQSLGQGPEFLIYFQGTGAADDSGLPNDRFFAVRPEGSVSTLKIQRTERGDSAVYLCASSLSERTGDTGELFFGEGSRLTVL.

The CDR3: CASSFGDQETQYF. The DNA of the CDR3 is TGTGCCAGCAGCTTTGGGGATCAAGAGACCCAGTACTTC. V gene TRBV7-9 combines with J gene TRBJ2-5, with D unclear. Germline CDR1 SEHNR, CDR2 FQNEAQ (reference sequence). The CDR3 loop spans 13 amino acids. With 3 bases removed from V and 2 bases from J, the gap between germline ends came to 7 bases.

J is TRBJ2-1 and V is TRBV18; 7 positions match TRBD2. V was pared by 4 bases and J by 8 bases, with 8 bases of the junction left unmatched. The CDR3 spans 14 residues. Germline CDR1 is KGHSH and CDR2 is LQKENI. The CDR3 DNA reads TGTGCCAGCTCACTTAGACTAGCTTACGATGAGCAGTTCTTC. Protein: CASSLRLAYDEQFF. Full variable domain (missing parts from reference TRBV18 and TRBJ2-1): NAGVMQNPRHLVRRRGQEARLRCSPMKGHSHVYWYRQLPEEGLKFMVYLQKENIIDESGMPKERFSAEFPKEGPSILRIQQVVRGDSAAYFCASSLRLAYDEQFFGPGTRLTVL.

J is TRBJ1-1 and V is TRBV28; D gene ambiguous. The CDR3 runs to 13 residues. CDR1 is MDHEN and CDR2 is SYDVKM in the germline V gene. The V and J ends lost 3 bases and 5 bases respectively, with 10 bases between them. CDR3 coding DNA: TGTGCCAGCAGTTTCGGGAAATGGACTGAAGCTTTCTTT. Its protein is CASSFGKWTEAFF.

V is TRBV27 and J is TRBJ2-1; D possibly corresponds to TRBD2 (5 bases). This CDR3 spans 15 amino acids. Per germline, CDR1 MNHEY and CDR2 SMNVEV (reference sequence). Trimming removed 6 bases from V and 0 bases from J, with 12 bases in between. CDR3: CASSARAASYNEQFF. The CDR3, as DNA: TGTGCCAGCAGCGCAAGAGCGGCCTCCTACAATGAGCAGTTCTTC.